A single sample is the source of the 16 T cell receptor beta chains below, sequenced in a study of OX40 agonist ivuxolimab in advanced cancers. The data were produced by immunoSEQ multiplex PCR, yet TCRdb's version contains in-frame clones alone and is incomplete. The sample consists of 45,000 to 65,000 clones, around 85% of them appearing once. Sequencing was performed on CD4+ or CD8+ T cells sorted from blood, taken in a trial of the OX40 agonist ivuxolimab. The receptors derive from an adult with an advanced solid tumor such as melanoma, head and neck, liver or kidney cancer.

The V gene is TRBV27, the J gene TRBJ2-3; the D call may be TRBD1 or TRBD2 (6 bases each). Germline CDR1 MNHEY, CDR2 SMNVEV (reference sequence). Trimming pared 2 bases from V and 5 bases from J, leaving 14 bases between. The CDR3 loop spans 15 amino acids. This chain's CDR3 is CASSLNGGAGDTQYF. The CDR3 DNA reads TGTGCCAGCAGTTTAAACGGGGGCGCGGGAGATACGCAGTATTTT.

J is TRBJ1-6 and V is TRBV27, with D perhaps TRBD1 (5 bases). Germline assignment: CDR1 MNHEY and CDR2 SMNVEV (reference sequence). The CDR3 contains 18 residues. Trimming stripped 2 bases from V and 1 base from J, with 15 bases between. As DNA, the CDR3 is TGTGCCAGCAGTTTAGGATCCAGACAGACTTCCTATAATTCACCCCTCCACTTT. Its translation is CASSLGSRQTSYNSPLHF.

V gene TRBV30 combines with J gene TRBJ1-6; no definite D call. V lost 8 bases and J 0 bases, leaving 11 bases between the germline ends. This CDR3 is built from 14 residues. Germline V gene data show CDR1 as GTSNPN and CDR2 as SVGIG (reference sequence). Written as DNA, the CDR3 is TGTGCCGCGGCCCGGAGCTCCTATAATTCACCCCTCCACTTT. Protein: CAAARSSYNSPLHF.

DNA of the CDR3: TGTGCCAGTAGTGGACAGCATAATTCACCCCTCCACTTT. Translated, it gives CASSGQHNSPLHF. The J gene is TRBJ1-6, the V gene TRBV19, with D possibly being TRBD1 (6 bases). V shed 5 bases and J shed 5 bases, with 7 bases lying between them. The CDR3 spans 13 residues. Germline CDR1 and CDR2: LNHDA and SQIVND (reference sequence). Full variable domain (outside the CDR3, taken from reference TRBV19 and TRBJ1-6): DGGITQSPKYLFRKEGQNVTLSCEQNLNHDAMYWYRQDPGQGLRLIYYSQIVNDFQKGDIAEGYSVSREKKESFPLTVTSAQKNPTAFYLCASSGQHNSPLHFGNGTRLTVT.

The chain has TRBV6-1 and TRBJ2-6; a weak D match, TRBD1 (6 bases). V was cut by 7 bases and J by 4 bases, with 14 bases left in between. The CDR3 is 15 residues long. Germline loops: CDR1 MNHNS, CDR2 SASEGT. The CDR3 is CASTPQGTGANVLTF. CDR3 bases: TGTGCCAGCACCCCCCAGGGGACCGGGGCCAACGTCCTGACTTTC.

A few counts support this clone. CDR3 residues: CASSSGLAGGSSYEQYF. DNA of the CDR3: TGCGCCAGCAGCTCAGGACTAGCGGGGGGCAGCTCCTACGAGCAGTACTTC. The V and J genes are TRBV5-1 and TRBJ2-7; TRBD2 matches at 14 bases. The CDR3 runs to 17 residues. Looked up from germline, CDR1 is SGHRS and CDR2 is YFSETQ. V dropped 3 bases and J dropped 0; count of bases not matched to a gene: 5.

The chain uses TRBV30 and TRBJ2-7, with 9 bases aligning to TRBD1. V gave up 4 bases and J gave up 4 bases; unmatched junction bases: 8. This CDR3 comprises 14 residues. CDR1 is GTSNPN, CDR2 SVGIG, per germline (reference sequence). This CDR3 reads CAWTGGTGLYEQYF. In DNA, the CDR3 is TGTGCCTGGACTGGAGGGACAGGGTTATACGAGCAGTACTTC.

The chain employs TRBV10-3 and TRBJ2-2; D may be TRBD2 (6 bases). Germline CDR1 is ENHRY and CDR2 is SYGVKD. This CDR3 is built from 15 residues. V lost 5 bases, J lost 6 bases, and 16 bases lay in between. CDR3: CAISSRSGHSGELFF. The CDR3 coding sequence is TGTGCCATCAGTTCGAGGAGCGGGCATTCCGGGGAGCTGTTTTTT.

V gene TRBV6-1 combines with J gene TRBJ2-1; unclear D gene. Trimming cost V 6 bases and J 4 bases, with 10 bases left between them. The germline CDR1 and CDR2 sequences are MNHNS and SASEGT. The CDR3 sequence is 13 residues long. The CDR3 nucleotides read TGTGCCAGCAGCGCCTACCCTTACAATGAGCAGTTCTTC. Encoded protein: CASSAYPYNEQFF.

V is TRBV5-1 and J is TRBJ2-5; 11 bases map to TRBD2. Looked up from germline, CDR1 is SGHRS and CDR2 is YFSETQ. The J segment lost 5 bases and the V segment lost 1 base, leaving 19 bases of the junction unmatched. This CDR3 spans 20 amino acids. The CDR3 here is CASSLSPSGGTPSGEETQYF. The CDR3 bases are TGCGCCAGCAGCTTGTCTCCTAGCGGGGGGACTCCATCTGGTGAGGAGACCCAGTACTTC.

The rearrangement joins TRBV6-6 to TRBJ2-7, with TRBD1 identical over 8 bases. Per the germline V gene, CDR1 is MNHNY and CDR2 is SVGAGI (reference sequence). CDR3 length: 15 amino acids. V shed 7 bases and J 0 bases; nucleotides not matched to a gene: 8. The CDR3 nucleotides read TGTGCCAGCACCTACGGGACAGGTCCCTCCTACGAGCAGTACTTC. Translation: CASTYGTGPSYEQYF.

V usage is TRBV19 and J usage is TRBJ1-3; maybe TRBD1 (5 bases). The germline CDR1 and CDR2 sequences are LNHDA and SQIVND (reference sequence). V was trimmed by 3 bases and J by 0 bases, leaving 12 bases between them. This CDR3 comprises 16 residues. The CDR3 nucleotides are TGTGCCAGTAGTATCCTGGGACCACGCTCTGGAAACACCATATATTTT. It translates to CASSILGPRSGNTIYF. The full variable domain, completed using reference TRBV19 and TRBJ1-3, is DGGITQSPKYLFRKEGQNVTLSCEQNLNHDAMYWYRQDPGQGLRLIYYSQIVNDFQKGDIAEGYSVSREKKESFPLTVTSAQKNPTAFYLCASSILGPRSGNTIYFGEGSWLTVV.

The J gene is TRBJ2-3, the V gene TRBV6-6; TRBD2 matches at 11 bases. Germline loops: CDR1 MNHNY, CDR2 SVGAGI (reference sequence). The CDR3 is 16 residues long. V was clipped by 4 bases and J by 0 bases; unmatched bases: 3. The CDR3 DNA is TGTGCCAGCAGTTTACGACTAGCGGGGAGCACAGATACGCAGTATTTT. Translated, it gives CASSLRLAGSTDTQYF.

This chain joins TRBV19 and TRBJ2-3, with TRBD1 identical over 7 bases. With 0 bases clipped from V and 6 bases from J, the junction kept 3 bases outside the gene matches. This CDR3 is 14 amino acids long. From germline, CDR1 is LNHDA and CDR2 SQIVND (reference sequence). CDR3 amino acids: CASSIDSTGDTQYF. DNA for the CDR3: TGTGCCAGTAGTATAGACTCGACAGGGGATACGCAGTATTTT.

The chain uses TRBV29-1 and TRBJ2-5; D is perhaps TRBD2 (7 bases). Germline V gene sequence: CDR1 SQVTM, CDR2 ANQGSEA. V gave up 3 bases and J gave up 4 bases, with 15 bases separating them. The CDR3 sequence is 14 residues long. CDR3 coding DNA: TGCAGCGTTGATTACGGGGGGCGGGGAGAGACCCAGTACTTC. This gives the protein CSVDYGGRGETQYF.

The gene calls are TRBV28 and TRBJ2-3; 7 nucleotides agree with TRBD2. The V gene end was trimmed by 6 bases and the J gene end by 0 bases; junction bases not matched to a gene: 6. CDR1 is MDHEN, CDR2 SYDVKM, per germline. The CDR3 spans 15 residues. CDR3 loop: CASRGGGRSTDTQYF. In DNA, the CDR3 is TGTGCCAGCAGAGGCGGGGGAAGAAGCACAGATACGCAGTATTTT.